Given below is one T cell receptor beta chain in context. No antigen is known for it. This sample is drawn from a study of CD8 T cells in ankylosing spondylitis. Study-wide results and limits: What seemed typical of ankylosing spondylitis blood was a TCR beta motif built from several highly homologous variants.

From the 5' RACE reads, TCRdb called clonotypes with MiXCR, one entry per CDR3 protein. This sample has roughly 470,000 distinct CDR3 sequences; roughly 26% occur once, and the top ten carry under 0.9%. Sequencing was performed on blood, either unsorted or a sorted T cell fraction (not recorded which). This TCR derives from a male donor with ankylosing spondylitis.

CDR3 amino acids: CASSSQSNTGELFF. The CDR3 DNA sequence: TGCGCCAGCAGCTCGCAGTCGAACACCGGGGAGCTGTTTTTT. V gene TRBV5-1 combines with J gene TRBJ2-2; D ambiguous. Germline loops: CDR1 SGHRS, CDR2 YFSETQ. V was cut by 3 bases and J by 0 bases, with 6 bases left in between. The CDR3 spans 14 residues.